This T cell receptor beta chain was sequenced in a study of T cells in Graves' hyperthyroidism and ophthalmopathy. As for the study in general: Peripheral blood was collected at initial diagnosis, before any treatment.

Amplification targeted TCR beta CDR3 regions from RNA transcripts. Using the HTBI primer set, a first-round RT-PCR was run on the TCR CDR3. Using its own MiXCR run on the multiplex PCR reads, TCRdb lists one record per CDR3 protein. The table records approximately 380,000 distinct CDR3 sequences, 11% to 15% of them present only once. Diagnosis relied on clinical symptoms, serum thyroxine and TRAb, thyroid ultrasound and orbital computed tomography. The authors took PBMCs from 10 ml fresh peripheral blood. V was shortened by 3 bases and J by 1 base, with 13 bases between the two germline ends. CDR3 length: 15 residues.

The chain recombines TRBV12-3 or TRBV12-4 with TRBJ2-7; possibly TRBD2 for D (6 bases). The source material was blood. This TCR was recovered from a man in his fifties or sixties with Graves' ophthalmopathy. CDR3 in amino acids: CASSFWVAESYEQYF. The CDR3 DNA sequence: TGTGCCAGCAGTTTTTGGGTAGCGGAATCCTACGAGCAGTACTTC.